This paragraph reports one T cell receptor beta chain. Its target is not known. The CDR3 spans 15 residues. V gave up 5 bases and J gave up 7 bases, with 18 bases separating them. Germline lookup yields CDR1 SGHAT and CDR2 FQDESV (reference sequence). 5'RACE primed from the constant segment yielded TCR alpha and TCR beta cDNA libraries bearing sample barcodes and UMIs. TCRdb independently ran MiXCR on the 5' RACE reads; one entry per CDR3 protein. The table lists hundreds of thousands of distinct CDR3 sequences, nearly 25% of them singletons. This entry belongs to a study of T-cell memory formation after mild COVID-19. General observations from the study: Pre-infection memory showed some responding clones, and this suggested that cross-reactive memory joined. CD4+ bias marked clones expanding day 15 to 37, unlike balanced contracting clones.

The specimen was PBMCs or a T cell subset sorted from them (not recorded which). V gene TRBV11-1 combines with J gene TRBJ2-1; either TRBD1 or TRBD2 may supply D (6 bases each). The origin of this receptor is an adult woman who had mild COVID-19 (a few samples of this study predate the infection). Cell type and time point are not known. The CDR3 DNA follows: TGTGCCAGCAGCCAAGAGCTGGGGGGCCTGAATGAGCAGTTCTTC. This encodes CASSQELGGLNEQFF.